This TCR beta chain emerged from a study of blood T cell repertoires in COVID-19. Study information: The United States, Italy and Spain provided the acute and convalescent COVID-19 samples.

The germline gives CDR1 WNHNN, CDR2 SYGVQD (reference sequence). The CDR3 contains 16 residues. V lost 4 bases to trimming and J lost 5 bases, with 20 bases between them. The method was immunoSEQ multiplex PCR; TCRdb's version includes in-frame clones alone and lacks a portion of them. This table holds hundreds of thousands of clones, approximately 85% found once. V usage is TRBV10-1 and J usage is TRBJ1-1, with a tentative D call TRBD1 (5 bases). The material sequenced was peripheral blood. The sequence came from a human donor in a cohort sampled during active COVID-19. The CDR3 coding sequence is TGCGCCAGCAGTGTTGGGATAACAGGTCGTCGGACTGAAGCTTTCTTT. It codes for CASSVGITGRRTEAFF.